The 32 T cell receptor beta chains below all came from one sample that was sequenced in a study of blood T cell repertoires in COVID-19 (dated by TCRdb to 2020 to 2022). Receptor libraries were prepared by the immunoSEQ multiplex PCR assay. The table was pulled from immuneACCESS by TCRdb, which kept in-frame rearrangements only. Such tables lose some clones; where checked, under half of the loss comes from unresolved V genes, and the rest has no known cause. Across this sample there are 200,000 to 250,000 clones, with about 83% seen only once. The ten most abundant clones make up 0.95% to 1.5% of the sample. Sequencing was carried out using peripheral blood. Receptors originate from a woman aged 25-40 years with COVID-19, enrolled during active disease.

A single count supports this clone. The chain uses TRBV13 and TRBJ2-5; 11 bases fit TRBD2. V was pared by 5 bases and J by 3 bases, with 5 bases of the junction left unmatched. This CDR3 spans 15 amino acids. Germline values: CDR1 PRHDT, CDR2 FYEKMQ (reference sequence). The CDR3 reads CASSLSGRVEETQYF. Here the CDR3 DNA reads TGTGCCAGCAGCCTTAGCGGGAGGGTAGAAGAGACCCAGTACTTC.

The chain employs TRBV12-3 or TRBV12-4 and TRBJ1-5; D not certain. This CDR3 comprises 13 residues. V shed 6 bases and J shed 4 bases, with 10 bases lying between them. The DNA of the CDR3 is TGTGCCAGCAGCTTTATAGAGAATCAGCCCCAGCATTTT. This codes for CASSFIENQPQHF.

The chain recombines TRBV5-1 with TRBJ2-1, with a possible D match to TRBD1 (6 bases). CDR3 length: 16 amino acids. Germline CDR1 is SGHRS and CDR2 is YFSETQ. Trimming stripped 0 bases from V and 8 bases from J, with 18 bases between. CDR3 sequence (DNA): TGCGCCAGCAGCTTGGATGGGTGGGGGCCCAGGGATGAGCAGTTCTTC. It encodes CASSLDGWGPRDEQFF.

V usage is TRBV18 and J usage is TRBJ2-3; 11 bases agree with TRBD2. The CDR3 is 16 amino acids. The trim removed 6 bases at V and 1 base at J, leaving 6 bases unmatched. Germline V gene lookup returns CDR1 KGHSH and CDR2 LQKENI. In DNA, the CDR3 is TGTGCCAGCTCCCAGCTAGCGGGAGGTCGCACAGATACGCAGTATTTT. This encodes CASSQLAGGRTDTQYF.

The chain joins TRBV2 to TRBJ1-2; 10 bases fit TRBD1. Germline loops: CDR1 SNHLY, CDR2 FYNNEI. With 8 bases clipped from V and 6 bases from J, the junction kept 9 bases outside the gene matches. The CDR3 has 14 amino acids. CDR3 in amino acids: CASLLDRGGNGYTF. CDR3 nucleotides: TGTGCCAGCCTTCTGGACAGGGGGGGTAATGGCTACACCTTC.

V gene TRBV9 combines with J gene TRBJ1-3; unclear D gene. V was clipped by 0 bases and J by 0 bases, with 13 bases between them. This CDR3 region has 17 residues. Per germline, CDR1 SGDLS and CDR2 YYNGEE. In DNA form, the CDR3 reads TGTGCCAGCAGCGTAGTTCCAGGCCTTACCTCTGGAAACACCATATATTTT. Its protein is CASSVVPGLTSGNTIYF.

V is TRBV5-5 and J is TRBJ2-3, with 7 bases aligning to TRBD2. Germline CDR1 reads SGHKS; CDR2 reads YYEKEE (reference sequence). V lost 4 bases and J lost 0; bases outside the gene matches: 2. The CDR3 totals 14 residues. The CDR3 region has the DNA TGTGCCAGCAGCCTCGGGGGGAGCACAGATACGCAGTATTTT. This translates into CASSLGGSTDTQYF. The full variable domain, with the rest looked up from reference TRBV5-5 and TRBJ2-3, is DAGVTQSPTHLIKTRGQQVTLRCSPISGHKSVSWYQQVLGQGPQFIFQYYEKEERGRGNFPDRFSARQFPNYSSELNVNALLLGDSALYLCASSLGGSTDTQYFGPGTRLTVL.

The chain carries TRBV27 and TRBJ2-3; tentative D call: TRBD2 (5 bases). The V end was cut by 9 bases, the J end by 0 bases, with 7 bases between. The CDR3 runs 12 residues. Germline V gives CDR1 MNHEY, CDR2 SMNVEV (reference sequence). CDR3 sequence: CASRTSTDTQYF. Here the CDR3 DNA reads TGTGCCAGTCGGACTAGCACAGATACGCAGTATTTT.

CDR3 bases: TGCGCCAGCAGCCCCATTTCACCCCTCCACTTT. It specifies CASSPISPLHF. The J gene is TRBJ1-6, the V gene TRBV5-1, with D unclear. Germline CDR1 is SGHRS and CDR2 is YFSETQ. The CDR3 totals 11 residues. V lost 4 bases and J lost 9, with 5 bases in between. The full variable domain, its missing parts supplied by reference TRBV5-1 and TRBJ1-6, is KAGVTQTPRYLIKTRGQQVTLSCSPISGHRSVSWYQQTPGQGLQFLFEYFSETQRNKGNFPGRFSGRQFSNSRSEMNVSTLELGDSALYLCASSPISPLHFGNGTRLTVT.

This clone is a singleton in its sample. The rearrangement links TRBV29-1 to TRBJ1-1; no firm D call. The CDR3 loop spans 11 amino acids. Germline V gives CDR1 SQVTM, CDR2 ANQGSEA. Trimming pared 8 bases from V and 1 base from J, leaving 8 bases between. The DNA for the CDR3 is TGCAGCCCGGTCAGGAACACTGAAGCTTTCTTT. Translated: CSPVRNTEAFF.

V and J are TRBV2 and TRBJ1-5, with D possibly TRBD1 on 6 matching bases. The CDR3 totals 14 residues. Per the germline V gene, CDR1 is SNHLY and CDR2 is FYNNEI. Trimming took 5 bases from V and 4 from J, leaving 12 bases between them. The DNA of the CDR3 is TGTGCCAGCAGTCGGACAGAACTTAATCAGCCCCAGCATTTT. Protein product: CASSRTELNQPQHF.

The V and J genes are TRBV6-5 and TRBJ2-7; D possibly corresponds to TRBD2 (6 bases). There are 13 residues in the CDR3. Trimming shortened V by 7 bases and J by 5 bases, and 15 bases separated the two germline ends. The germline V gene has CDR1 MNHEY and CDR2 SVGAGI. In DNA, the CDR3 is TGTGCCAGCACCCGGGAGCTGGGGCACGAGCAGTACTTC. This gives the protein CASTRELGHEQYF.

This chain connects TRBV9 to TRBJ2-1; 10 bases fit TRBD2. The ends lost 0 bases at V and 8 bases at J; junction bases unmatched: 8. The CDR3 has 16 amino acids. Looked up from germline, CDR1 is SGDLS and CDR2 is YYNGEE. The CDR3 loop reads CASSVASGGAPYEQFF. DNA for the CDR3: TGTGCCAGCAGCGTAGCGAGCGGGGGGGCTCCTTATGAGCAGTTCTTC.

The rearrangement uses TRBV6-5 and TRBJ1-1, with 9 bases matching TRBD1. Germline CDR1 MNHEY, CDR2 SVGAGI. The trim removed 6 bases at V and 3 bases at J, leaving 5 bases unmatched. The CDR3 loop spans 14 amino acids. The CDR3, as DNA: TGTGCCAGCAGACGACAGGGGGGGTACACTGAAGCTTTCTTT. This encodes CASRRQGGYTEAFF.

Remarks on this clone: This specimen includes other DNA sequences encoding the same CDR3. The chain combines TRBV10-1 with TRBJ2-1; 10 nucleotides match TRBD2. Germline CDR1 reads WNHNN; CDR2 reads SYGVQD (reference sequence). The CDR3 has 17 residues. The CDR3 protein is CAGTLAGSGGSYNEQFF. CDR3 nucleotide sequence: TGCGCTGGAACACTAGCGGGGTCAGGAGGCTCCTACAATGAGCAGTTCTTC.

Turning to this clone: The same CDR3 also results from other DNA sequences found in this sample. The V gene is TRBV12-3 or TRBV12-4, the J gene TRBJ1-2, with a possible D match to TRBD1 (5 bases). Trimming left V 2 bases short and J 3 bases short, with 7 bases between. The CDR3 length is 13 residues. CDR3 bases: TGTGCCAGCAGTTTAACAGGAGACTATGGCTACACCTTC. Translation: CASSLTGDYGYTF.

The gene calls are TRBV7-2 and TRBJ2-3, with 15 bases that match TRBD2. V shed 4 bases and J 4 bases; nucleotides not matched to a gene: 0. The CDR3 contains 15 residues. Germline V gene lookup returns CDR1 SGHTA and CDR2 FQGNSA. The DNA for the CDR3 is TGTGCCAGCAGCTGGACTAGCGGGAGGGCAGATACGCAGTATTTT. Protein product: CASSWTSGRADTQYF.

The DNA for the CDR3 is TGCGCCAGCAATATGGCGGGCACCTACAATGAGCAGTTCTTC. It encodes CASNMAGTYNEQFF. J is TRBJ2-1 and V is TRBV5-1; possible D gene TRBD2, 5 bases. Germline CDR1 reads SGHRS; CDR2 reads YFSETQ. V lost 6 bases, J lost 2 bases, and 12 bases lay in between. This CDR3 has 14 amino acids.

The rearrangement links TRBV7-6 to TRBJ2-3; D gene unclear. This CDR3 spans 15 amino acids. From germline, CDR1 is SGHVS and CDR2 FNYEAQ. Trimming pared 5 bases from V and 2 bases from J, leaving 14 bases between. As DNA, the CDR3 is TGTGCCAGCAGCCCCCTTCCAGGTTACACAGATACGCAGTATTTT. This codes for CASSPLPGYTDTQYF.

The chain has TRBV7-9 and TRBJ2-1, with TRBD2 identical over 10 bases. Unmatched junction bases numbered 5, after V lost 5 bases and J lost 10 bases. The germline gives CDR1 SEHNR, CDR2 FQNEAQ (reference sequence). CDR3 size: 13 residues. CDR3 sequence: CASSALAGPEQFF. The CDR3 DNA sequence: TGTGCCAGCAGCGCACTAGCGGGACCCGAGCAGTTCTTC.

This rearrangement joins TRBV5-8 to TRBJ1-2, with TRBD1 as a possible D gene (6 bases). CDR3 size: 15 residues. Germline loops: CDR1 SGHTS, CDR2 YDEGEE. Between the trimmed V and J ends, which lost 5 bases and 3 bases, there was a span of 17 bases. The chain's CDR3 is CASRYRVTSHYGYTF. The CDR3 nucleotides are TGTGCCAGCAGATACAGGGTAACCTCTCACTATGGCTACACCTTC.

V and J are TRBV6-5 and TRBJ2-1; tentatively, D is TRBD2 (6 bases). Germline CDR1 and CDR2: MNHEY and SVGAGI. The CDR3 is 15 residues long. V was trimmed by 7 bases and J by 8 bases, leaving 21 bases between them. CDR3 residues: CASNLNSGPIYEQFF. The CDR3 DNA follows: TGTGCCAGCAATCTTAATAGCGGCCCCATCTATGAGCAGTTCTTC.

The rearrangement links TRBV4-3 to TRBJ2-1, with D unclear. The V gene lost 4 bases and the J gene lost 9 bases, with 16 bases spanning the gap. CDR3 length equals 14 residues. Germline V gives CDR1 LGHNA, CDR2 YSLEER. CDR3 loop: CASSPVPLGSEQFF. For the CDR3, the DNA is TGCGCCAGCAGCCCGGTCCCGCTAGGCAGTGAGCAGTTCTTC.

This clone was recorded only once. The V call is TRBV5-1, the J call TRBJ2-7; 8 bases are shared with TRBD1. Germline V CDR1 and CDR2: SGHRS, YFSETQ. The CDR3 sequence is 15 residues long. J was trimmed by 0 bases and V by 4 bases; bases with no gene match: 6. The CDR3 is CASSTQGASSYEQYF. The CDR3, as DNA: TGCGCCAGCAGCACCCAGGGGGCTAGCTCCTACGAGCAGTACTTC.

This clone showed up just once. The V and J genes are TRBV18 and TRBJ2-1, with 8 bases fitting TRBD2. This CDR3 comprises 18 residues. Germline V gene sequence: CDR1 KGHSH, CDR2 LQKENI. J gave up 0 bases and V 3 bases, and 10 bases lay outside the gene matches. The DNA for the CDR3 is TGTGCCAGCTCACCCCTCTTGCTGGGGACTAGCTCCTACAATGAGCAGTTCTTC. This translates into CASSPLLLGTSSYNEQFF.

This clone was recorded once. The rearrangement uses TRBV28 and TRBJ1-6; D is uncertain. The CDR3 consists of 11 residues. Deletions cut 5 bases from V and 14 bases from J, with 10 bases between. Germline values: CDR1 MDHEN, CDR2 SYDVKM. The CDR3 loop reads CASSAFSALHF. The DNA for the CDR3 is TGTGCCAGCAGTGCATTTAGTGCCCTCCACTTT.

V usage is TRBV24-1 and J usage is TRBJ2-7, with 8 bases fitting TRBD1. This CDR3 region has 15 residues. Germline V CDR1 and CDR2: KGHDR, SFDVKD. The J segment lost 5 bases and the V segment lost 4 bases, leaving 9 bases of the junction unmatched. The chain's CDR3 is CATSDRRDRRNEQYF. DNA for the CDR3: TGTGCCACCAGTGACCGGCGGGACAGGCGAAACGAGCAGTACTTC.

CDR3 in amino acids: CASSYPTEPTPYNNEQFF. CDR3 nucleotides: TGTGCCAGCAGTTACCCCACGGAGCCAACTCCGTATAACAATGAGCAGTTCTTC. The chain has TRBV6-2 or TRBV6-3 and TRBJ2-1; no clear D. Trimming took 2 bases from V and 5 from J, leaving 22 bases between them. Germline V gene lookup returns CDR1 MNHEY and CDR2 SVGEGT. This CDR3 comprises 18 residues.

CDR3: CASSLGTSGNTDTQYF. In DNA, the CDR3 is TGTGCCAGCAGCCTAGGGACTAGCGGAAACACAGATACGCAGTATTTT. J is TRBJ2-3 and V is TRBV7-9, with 11 bases lining up with TRBD2. The CDR3 is 16 amino acids. The germline gives CDR1 SEHNR, CDR2 FQNEAQ (reference sequence). Germline trimming cut 5 bases from V and 2 bases from J; bases unmatched to any gene: 6.

The genes are TRBV19 and TRBJ1-4, with 7 bases lining up with TRBD1. The CDR3 runs 15 residues. The ends lost 6 bases at V and 3 bases at J; junction bases unmatched: 7. Germline values: CDR1 LNHDA, CDR2 SQIVND (reference sequence). CDR3 in amino acids: CASRRGPGPNEKLFF. The CDR3 nucleotides are TGTGCCAGTAGGAGGGGGCCGGGACCTAATGAAAAACTGTTTTTT.

The chain links TRBV30 to TRBJ1-2; D is unclear. Germline V lookup: CDR1 GTSNPN, CDR2 SVGIG (reference sequence). The CDR3 is 13 residues long. The V end lost 0 bases, the J end lost 4 bases, and 9 bases lay between the germline ends. The CDR3, as DNA: TGTGCCTGGAGTGTAGGAAACAGCTATGGCTACACCTTC. Translation gives CAWSVGNSYGYTF.

The chain uses TRBV6-4 and TRBJ2-7; TRBD1 matches 10 bases. Germline V gene sequence: CDR1 MRHNA, CDR2 SNTAGT. CDR3 length equals 17 residues. Trimming cost V 1 base and J 2 bases; bases outside gene matches: 8. CDR3 nucleotides: TGTGCCAGCAGTGACTTCCCAAGGACAGGGGGTGCCTACGAGCAGTACTTC. Encoded protein: CASSDFPRTGGAYEQYF.